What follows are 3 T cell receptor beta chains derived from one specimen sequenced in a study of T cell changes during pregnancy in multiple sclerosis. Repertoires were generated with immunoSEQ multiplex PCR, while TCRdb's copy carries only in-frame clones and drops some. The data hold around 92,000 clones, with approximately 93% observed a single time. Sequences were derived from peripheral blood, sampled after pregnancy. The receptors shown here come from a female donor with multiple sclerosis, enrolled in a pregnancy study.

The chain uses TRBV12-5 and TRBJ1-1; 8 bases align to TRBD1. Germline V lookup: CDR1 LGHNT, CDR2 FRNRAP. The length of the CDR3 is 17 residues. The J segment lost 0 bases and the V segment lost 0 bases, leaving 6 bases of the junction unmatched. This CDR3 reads CASGLVTYRGLNTEAFF. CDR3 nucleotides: TGTGCTAGTGGTTTGGTTACTTACAGGGGGTTGAACACTGAAGCTTTCTTT.

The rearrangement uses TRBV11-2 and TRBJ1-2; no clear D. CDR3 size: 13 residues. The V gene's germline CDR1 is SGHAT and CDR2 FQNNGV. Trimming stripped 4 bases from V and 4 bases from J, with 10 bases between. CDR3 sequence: CASSSPLGYGYTF. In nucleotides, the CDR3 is TGTGCCAGCAGCTCCCCCCTCGGCTATGGCTACACCTTC.

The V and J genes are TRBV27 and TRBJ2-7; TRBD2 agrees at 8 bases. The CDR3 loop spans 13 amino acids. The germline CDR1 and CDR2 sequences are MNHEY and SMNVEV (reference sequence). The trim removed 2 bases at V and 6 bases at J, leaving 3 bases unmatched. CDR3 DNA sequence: TGTGCCAGCAGTTTACGGGCGGGAGGCGAGCAGTACTTC. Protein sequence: CASSLRAGGEQYF.